This T cell receptor beta chain comes out of a study of T cells in women clearing cervical HPV infection. Whole-study context: Women with histologically confirmed HPV16-related CIN3 or worse, 2 with invasive cancer, served as cases. Case blood drawn at lesion detection; control blood after infection cleared. Study outcomes and limitations: TRBV6-7 abundance was lower in cases than controls (around 0.1% versus 0.15%).

V gave up 6 bases and J gave up 0 bases; unmatched junction bases: 5. Per germline, CDR1 MNHEY and CDR2 SVGEGT. The CDR3 spans 15 residues. Note on this clone: Its specificity is unknown. The observed sequence ends 3 residues before the CDR3 terminus, with the missing tail filled in from the germline J gene.

TCRdb's copy holds only in-frame clones and misses some; the assay was immunoSEQ multiplex PCR. This table lists nearly 35,000 clones. The TCR originated in a woman aged 18 to 75 with a cervical HPV16 infection that either progressed to CIN3+ or cleared (not recorded which). The chain uses TRBV6-2 or TRBV6-3 and TRBJ2-7; 10 bases are a match to TRBD1. Source material: blood buffy coat. The CDR3 loop is CASSQGQGPSYEQYF. The part of the CDR3 DNA that was read is TGTGCCAGCAGCCAGGGACAGGGGCCCTCCTACGAG.